Listed below are T cell receptor beta chains from one sample, sequenced in a study of control samples from healthy donors and cancer patients. Assay used: immunoSEQ multiplex PCR; TCRdb lists only in-frame clones, some missing. Counted here are around 79,000 clones, approximately 93% occurring once; the ten biggest clones make up over 0.95%. Sequenced material: PBMCs. These receptor sequences come from a woman aged 40 to 55 with lung cancer. The conserved cysteine and the conserved F or W are not part of the CDR3 here. Size is omitted from some rows. Given values are once, few, many or a class for expanded clones.

ASSQAKRGKGKQETQY,TRBJ2-5,.,TRBV14
ASSVGLAGTGELF,TRBJ2-2,.,TRBV9
ASRTLAGAYNEQF,TRBJ2-1,.,TRBV6-5
ASQAHGTGNTEAF,TRBJ1-1,.,TRBV10-1
ASSLPPVKTEAF,TRBJ1-1,.,TRBV11-3
ARRRDANTGELF,TRBJ2-2,.,TRBV2
ASSIRQTLGNTIY,TRBJ1-3,.,TRBV19
ATSDLSLSTGGLSTDTQY,TRBJ2-3,.,TRBV24-1
ASSLGGPYNEQF,TRBJ2-1,.,TRBV5-1
ASSSLLRESGANVLT,TRBJ2-6,once,TRBV11-2
ASSQWGAGMNTEAF,TRBJ1-1,once,TRBV3-1/TRBV3-2
ASSPPGQETQY,TRBJ2-5,.,TRBV6-5
ASSLVEAAYNEQF,TRBJ2-1,.,TRBV5-1
ATSDSPLLNEQF,TRBJ2-1,.,TRBV24-1
ASIPRLAREQY,TRBJ2-7,.,TRBV2
ASSLTGGSPLH,TRBJ1-6,.,TRBV7-3
ASSQVSSGANVLT,TRBJ2-6,.,TRBV3-1/TRBV3-2
ASSPTSGGANEQF,TRBJ2-1,once,TRBV7-6
ASSPKRLSYNEQF,TRBJ2-1,.,TRBV11-1
ASSLFGGTSTDTQY,TRBJ2-3,.,TRBV5-1
ASGLPEYEQY,TRBJ2-7,.,TRBV12-5
ASSLAAGRVVTEAF,TRBJ1-1,.,TRBV11-1
AWTQGTEAF,TRBJ1-1,.,TRBV30
ASSYLQGNTEAF,TRBJ1-1,.,TRBV6-5
ASSIRDLPPKSYT,TRBJ1-2,.,TRBV5-1
ANRRQEGTYNEQF,TRBJ2-1,.,TRBV6-5
ASSGLAGGADTQY,TRBJ2-3,once,TRBV2
ASSLEYPGFNQPQH,TRBJ1-5,.,TRBV7-9
ASSQVQGFTNEKLF,TRBJ1-4,.,TRBV4-1
ASSYSPGQSYNEQF,TRBJ2-1,.,TRBV6-5
ASSVGGTANYGYT,TRBJ1-2,.,TRBV9
ASSDLRAGDAF,TRBJ1-1,.,TRBV2
ASSITGAGELF,TRBJ2-2,once,TRBV7-6
ASSLGPQPNIQY,TRBJ2-4,.,TRBV13
ASRPTGATNEKLF,TRBJ1-4,.,TRBV7-9
ASSYGDAYNTEAF,TRBJ1-1,.,TRBV6-5
ASSLPGGVYEQY,TRBJ2-7,.,TRBV11-1
ASSANSRDRGPSGYT,TRBJ1-2,.,TRBV21-1
ASSPSITGELF,TRBJ2-2,.,TRBV7-9
ASKQLRDRENTEAF,TRBJ1-1,.,TRBV28
ASRPWTGEDEKLF,TRBJ1-4,.,TRBV27
ASSEIPGGAF,TRBJ1-1,.,TRBV6-1
ASSYSQGTTEAF,TRBJ1-1,.,TRBV3-1/TRBV3-2
ASSLNRQGTSEAF,TRBJ1-1,.,TRBV9
SARGHGGLNEQF,TRBJ2-1,once,TRBV20-1
ASSQESGGLYEQY,TRBJ2-7,.,TRBV14
ASHIQGSYGYT,TRBJ1-2,.,TRBV6-6
ASQPRGGAGPNEKLF,TRBJ1-4,once,TRBV7-9
ASSLDPPPYTEAF,TRBJ1-1,.,TRBV11-3
ATRLGTEAF,TRBJ1-1,.,TRBV27
ASSLGTGRVQSYGYT,TRBJ1-2,once,TRBV18
ASSPQGEDGYT,TRBJ1-2,few,TRBV18
ASSLDRVGGSYNEQF,TRBJ2-1,once,TRBV11-2
ASSPRDRASSYEQY,TRBJ2-7,.,TRBV3-1/TRBV3-2
ASSRSTDTQY,TRBJ2-3,.,TRBV13
ASQGRETQY,TRBJ2-5,.,TRBV2
ASSLPGQGATNEKLF,TRBJ1-4,.,TRBV5-6
ATSDSDRVYIQY,TRBJ2-4,.,TRBV24-1